The 27 T cell receptor beta chains in this list originate from one sample, sequenced in a study of T cell responses to AZD1222 COVID-19 vaccine. The data were produced by immunoSEQ multiplex PCR, yet TCRdb's version contains in-frame clones alone and is incomplete. The sample lists 110,000 to 150,000 clones; approximately 85% were seen once. The sample in question was peripheral blood, obtained on day 0 of AZD1222 vaccination. The receptors originated from an adult in good health.

The J gene is TRBJ1-1, the V gene TRBV2; a possible D gene is TRBD1 (6 bases). V was trimmed by 7 bases and J by 4 bases, leaving 13 bases between them. Germline CDR1 is SNHLY and CDR2 is FYNNEI. The CDR3 consists of 13 residues. The CDR3 DNA reads as TGTGCCAGCATTGACACGGGGGCCACTGAAGCTTTCTTT. Protein sequence: CASIDTGATEAFF.

This sequence joins TRBV6-5 and TRBJ1-2, with 8 bases that match TRBD1. The ends lost 5 bases at V and 7 bases at J; junction bases unmatched: 6. The CDR3 has 13 residues. Germline lookup yields CDR1 MNHEY and CDR2 SVGAGI. The CDR3 reads CASSPSGGGGYTF. The CDR3 DNA reads as TGTGCCAGCAGTCCTTCAGGGGGCGGTGGCTACACCTTC.

The V call is TRBV28, the J call TRBJ1-2, with TRBD1 identical over 11 bases. V lost 5 bases, J lost 7 bases, and 3 bases stayed unmatched. This CDR3 spans 13 amino acids. Germline CDR1 reads MDHEN; CDR2 reads SYDVKM. The CDR3 loop reads CASSPGTGGGYTF. For the CDR3, the DNA is TGTGCCAGCAGTCCCGGGACAGGGGGTGGCTACACCTTC.

This chain connects TRBV12-3 or TRBV12-4 to TRBJ1-2; D remains unclear. V shed 3 bases and J shed 6 bases, with 8 bases lying between them. This CDR3 has 12 amino acids. The CDR3 DNA follows: TGTGCCAGCAGTTTTTATGGGAATGGCTACACCTTC. Its translation: CASSFYGNGYTF.

The rearrangement links TRBV7-2 to TRBJ2-2, with D maybe TRBD2 (6 bases). The CDR3 is 12 amino acids. Between the trimmed V and J ends, which lost 7 bases and 6 bases, there was a span of 9 bases. Per germline, CDR1 SGHTA and CDR2 FQGNSA. CDR3 in amino acids: CASIRGAGELFF. The CDR3 coding sequence is TGTGCCAGCATACGCGGGGCCGGGGAGCTGTTTTTT.

The chain couples TRBV27 to TRBJ1-4; D gene ambiguous. CDR1 MNHEY and CDR2 SMNVEV come from the germline V gene (reference sequence). The CDR3 is 12 amino acids. The ends were cut back, 5 bases at V and 0 bases at J, with 1 base in the middle. The CDR3 loop is CASSTTNEKLFF. The CDR3, as DNA: TGTGCCAGCAGTACAACTAATGAAAAACTGTTTTTT.

The chain recombines TRBV3-1 (or the pseudogene TRBV3-2) with TRBJ2-1; unclear D gene. Germline V gene data show CDR1 as LGHDT and CDR2 as YNNKEL (reference sequence). The ends were cut back, 2 bases at V and 7 bases at J, with 9 bases in the middle. This CDR3 is 13 amino acids long. CDR3 loop: CASSQQGINEQFF. The CDR3 region has the DNA TGTGCCAGCAGCCAACAAGGGATTAATGAGCAGTTCTTC.

This clone has just one count. The chain carries TRBV6-5 and TRBJ2-3, with a possible D match to TRBD1 (6 bases). The CDR3 is made up of 15 amino acids. Trimming left V 6 bases short and J 4 bases short, with 17 bases between. Germline lookup yields CDR1 MNHEY and CDR2 SVGAGI. The CDR3: CASSLGQSRSDTQYF. Here the CDR3 DNA reads TGTGCCAGCAGCCTGGGACAATCCCGATCAGATACGCAGTATTTT.

The CDR3 loop is CASSFPPGRGQEDNEQFF. Here the CDR3 DNA reads TGTGCCAGCAGCTTCCCACCCGGCAGGGGCCAAGAGGACAATGAGCAGTTCTTC. The J gene is TRBJ2-1, the V gene TRBV5-4; D may be TRBD1 (6 bases). This CDR3 spans 18 amino acids. In germline, CDR1 is SGHNT, CDR2 YYREEE (reference sequence). Trimming took off 2 bases at V and 5 bases at J, with 23 bases between the two ends.

The chain uses TRBV6-5 and TRBJ1-1; the D is unclear. Germline lookup yields CDR1 MNHEY and CDR2 SVGAGI. Trimming removed 0 bases at V and 4 bases at J, with 9 bases between. The CDR3 spans 14 residues. The chain's CDR3 is CASSYSSHGTEAFF. The CDR3 nucleotides are TGTGCCAGCAGTTACTCATCGCACGGCACTGAAGCTTTCTTT.

The chain is built from TRBV6-5 and TRBJ1-1; D remains unclear. The germline V gene has CDR1 MNHEY and CDR2 SVGAGI. CDR3 length: 14 amino acids. Deletions cut 8 bases from V and 6 bases from J, with 19 bases between. The CDR3 loop reads CASRPYRENAEAFF. CDR3 nucleotide sequence: TGTGCCAGCCGCCCCTACCGAGAAAACGCTGAAGCTTTCTTT.

The rearrangement links TRBV5-1 to TRBJ1-2; no firm D call. Germline CDR1 SGHRS, CDR2 YFSETQ. V was trimmed by 6 bases and J by 3 bases, leaving 15 bases between them. There are 14 residues in the CDR3. CDR3 region: CASTQSRGDYGYTF. CDR3 DNA sequence: TGCGCCAGCACTCAGTCCCGGGGAGACTATGGCTACACCTTC.

V is TRBV6-5 and J is TRBJ1-6, with D possibly matching TRBD1 (6 bases). In germline, CDR1 is MNHEY, CDR2 SVGAGI. The CDR3 sequence is 15 residues long. V lost 3 bases and J lost 8, with 14 bases in between. CDR3 sequence (DNA): TGTGCCAGCAGTTATAACAGCCAGGGGCATTCACCCCTCCACTTT. Encoded protein: CASSYNSQGHSPLHF.

The chain employs TRBV6-4 and TRBJ1-6; tentative D call: TRBD1 (6 bases). CDR3 length equals 15 residues. V shed 5 bases and J shed 9 bases, with 17 bases lying between them. CDR1 is MRHNA and CDR2 is SNTAGT in the germline V gene. The CDR3 sequence is CASSHLAGAGSPLHF. In DNA, the CDR3 is TGTGCCAGCAGTCACCTCGCGGGGGCCGGTTCACCCCTCCACTTT.

The CDR3 is CASSERGTWTTRSSNQPQHF. CDR3 DNA: TGTGCCAGCAGTGAGAGGGGCACCTGGACAACCCGAAGTAGCAATCAGCCCCAGCATTTT. This sequence joins TRBV6-1 and TRBJ1-5; possible D gene TRBD1, 5 bases. CDR3 length: 20 residues. In germline, CDR1 is MNHNS, CDR2 SASEGT. Trimming removed 3 bases from V and 0 bases from J, with 24 bases in between.

The V call is TRBV19, the J call TRBJ2-1; D unclear. The CDR3 spans 13 residues. Germline V gene data show CDR1 as LNHDA and CDR2 as SQIVND (reference sequence). V lost 5 bases to trimming and J lost 9 bases, with 14 bases between them. CDR3 sequence reads: CASSFRASREQFF. Written as DNA, the CDR3 is TGTGCCAGTAGTTTTAGGGCTAGTCGTGAGCAGTTCTTC. The variable domain in full, completed from reference TRBV19 and TRBJ2-1, reads DGGITQSPKYLFRKEGQNVTLSCEQNLNHDAMYWYRQDPGQGLRLIYYSQIVNDFQKGDIAEGYSVSREKKESFPLTVTSAQKNPTAFYLCASSFRASREQFFGPGTRLTVL.

The rearrangement joins TRBV5-6 to TRBJ2-5; D might be TRBD1 or TRBD2, each matching 5 bases. The CDR3 sequence is 17 residues long. V was clipped by 6 bases and J by 2 bases, with 23 bases between them. The germline CDR1 and CDR2 sequences are SGHDT and YYEEEE. The CDR3 loop reads CASNQVWGKDPQETQYF. The CDR3 DNA is TGTGCCAGCAATCAAGTGTGGGGGAAGGACCCTCAAGAGACCCAGTACTTC.

This clone came up once. The rearrangement joins TRBV7-8 to TRBJ1-1; D not certain. This CDR3 region has 12 residues. V lost 1 base and J lost 5, with 5 bases in between. Germline V lookup: CDR1 SGHVS, CDR2 FQNEAQ. CDR3 bases: TGTGCCAGCAGCTTAGTTTTGACTGAAGCTTTCTTT. Protein: CASSLVLTEAFF. Supplemented by reference TRBV7-8 and TRBJ1-1, the full variable domain reads GAGVSQSPRYKVAKRGQDVALRCDPISGHVSLFWYQQALGQGPEFLTYFQNEAQLDKSGLPSDRFFAERPEGSVSTLKIQRTQQEDSAVYLCASSLVLTEAFFGQGTRLTVV.

The CDR3 DNA reads TGTGCCAGCAGCGACCGGGACAGGGGATATGGCTACACCTTC. Residues: CASSDRDRGYGYTF. J is TRBJ1-2 and V is TRBV5-4, with 10 positions matching TRBD1. The V gene's germline CDR1 is SGHNT and CDR2 YYREEE (reference sequence). V dropped 4 bases and J dropped 5; count of bases not matched to a gene: 5. The CDR3 sequence is 14 residues long. Filled out from reference TRBV5-4 and TRBJ1-2, the complete variable domain reads ETGVTQSPTHLIKTRGQQVTLRCSSQSGHNTVSWYQQALGQGPQFIFQYYREEENGRGNFPPRFSGLQFPNYSSELNVNALELDDSALYLCASSDRDRGYGYTFGSGTRLTVV.

The rearrangement joins TRBV12-5 to TRBJ1-3; D gene ambiguous. This CDR3 has 12 residues. Germline V CDR1 and CDR2: LGHNT, FRNRAP. Trimming left V 4 bases short and J 11 bases short, with 12 bases between. The CDR3 region has the DNA TGTGCTAGTGGTTCGACTAATGGGGCCATATATTTT. Protein sequence: CASGSTNGAIYF.

The chain employs TRBV4-2 and TRBJ1-1; 9 nucleotides match TRBD1. The germline V gene has CDR1 LGHNA and CDR2 YNFKEQ. The CDR3 loop spans 16 amino acids. The V gene end was trimmed by 1 base and the J gene end by 11 bases; junction bases not matched to a gene: 14. The CDR3 bases are TGTGCCAGCAGCCAAGGCCTCGACAGGGGGGGACTCGGGGCTTTCTTT. This gives the protein CASSQGLDRGGLGAFF.

J is TRBJ1-4 and V is TRBV27; TRBD1 is a possible D gene (6 bases). CDR3 length: 16 amino acids. From germline, CDR1 is MNHEY and CDR2 SMNVEV (reference sequence). The V gene lost 3 bases and the J gene lost 7 bases, with 18 bases spanning the gap. This chain's CDR3 is CASSLNREGSGEKLFF. For the CDR3, the DNA is TGTGCCAGCAGTTTGAACAGGGAGGGAAGTGGTGAAAAACTGTTTTTT.

V gene TRBV28 combines with J gene TRBJ1-3; tentatively, D is TRBD1 (5 bases). CDR1 and CDR2 (germline): MDHEN, SYDVKM. The CDR3 has 18 residues. V was cut by 7 bases and J by 0 bases, with 22 bases left in between. CDR3 coding DNA: TGTGCCAGCACCGTTTCTCCGGGGCAGAATCCCTCTGGAAACACCATATATTTT. It encodes CASTVSPGQNPSGNTIYF.

The chain combines TRBV27 with TRBJ1-1; D not resolved. Germline V lookup: CDR1 MNHEY, CDR2 SMNVEV (reference sequence). Trimming removed 1 base at V and 0 bases at J, with 15 bases between. This CDR3 spans 17 amino acids. CDR3 sequence: CASSLFGQTPMNTEAFF. The CDR3 nucleotides read TGTGCCAGCAGTTTATTCGGTCAGACTCCGATGAACACTGAAGCTTTCTTT.

V and J are TRBV28 and TRBJ1-2; no clear D gene. The CDR3 is 14 residues long. CDR1 is MDHEN, CDR2 SYDVKM, per germline. Trimming pared 8 bases from V and 0 bases from J, leaving 13 bases between. In DNA, the CDR3 is TGTGCCAGCGGACCTGATGAAGCTAACTATGGCTACACCTTC. Translation gives CASGPDEANYGYTF.

The CDR3 region is CASTLAGVTGELFF. The CDR3 bases are TGCGCCAGCACCCTAGCGGGAGTCACCGGGGAGCTGTTTTTT. V gene TRBV4-1 combines with J gene TRBJ2-2; 10 positions agree with TRBD2. The CDR3 runs to 14 residues. CDR1 MGHRA and CDR2 YSYEKL come from the germline V gene. Trimming cost V 7 bases and J 4 bases; bases outside gene matches: 3.

V is TRBV11-3 and J is TRBJ1-1, with D possibly matching TRBD1 (6 bases). Germline lookup yields CDR1 SGHNT and CDR2 YENEEA. CDR3 length equals 14 residues. V lost 3 bases, J lost 8 bases, and 16 bases lay in between. CDR3 bases: TGTGCCAGCAGCTTGGACAGCTACCAAAAAGAAGCTTTCTTT. Protein product: CASSLDSYQKEAFF.